This T cell receptor beta chain emerged from a study of T cell responses to AZD1222 COVID-19 vaccine. Whole-study results and caveats: Donors, mostly white British, included more females; clonal diversity was possibly underestimated. The CD4 TCRs associated with vaccination extended across spike and predominated at 160-218 and 743-854.

V shed 2 bases and J 5 bases; nucleotides not matched to a gene: 8. Looked up from germline, CDR1 is SGHRS and CDR2 is YFSETQ. The CDR3 spans 15 residues. Sequencing was performed with immunoSEQ multiplex PCR; in TCRdb, only in-frame clones are kept and a portion is missing. The data hold over 65,000 clones, with roughly 90% observed a single time. Second doses at about 4 or about 12 weeks were pooled. This clone occurred a few times. Antigen specificity is unknown. The sequence came from an adult who received the AZD1222 COVID-19 vaccine. Source: peripheral blood, taken 28 days after the second AZD1222 dose. The chain recombines TRBV5-1 with TRBJ1-2, with 8 bases that match TRBD1. In DNA, the CDR3 is TGCGCCAGCAGCTTAGGCGCAGGGGGCGCGTATGGCTACACCTTC. Protein: CASSLGAGGAYGYTF.